These 19 T cell receptor beta chains were all obtained from the same sample, sequenced in a study of blood T cell repertoires in COVID-19. The assay was immunoSEQ multiplex PCR, and TCRdb's table has in-frame clones only and misses some. The sample gives approximately 71,000 clones, 90% of which show up once; about 5.1% is in the top ten. The specimen was peripheral blood. The receptors stem from a woman under 30 with acute or convalescent COVID-19.

The sample holds one count of this clone. This chain links TRBV5-1 with TRBJ2-5, with 7 bases fitting TRBD1. Unmatched junction bases numbered 4, after V lost 0 bases and J lost 8 bases. Germline V gene lookup returns CDR1 SGHRS and CDR2 YFSETQ. The length of the CDR3 is 13 residues. The CDR3 protein is CASSLGTGGTQYF. CDR3 in DNA: TGCGCCAGCAGCTTGGGGACAGGAGGAACCCAGTACTTC.

This chain connects TRBV3-1 (or the pseudogene TRBV3-2) to TRBJ1-1, with D possibly matching TRBD1 (5 bases). This CDR3 comprises 16 residues. Germline CDR1 LGHDT, CDR2 YNNKEL (reference sequence). Trimming took 1 base from V and 1 from J, leaving 13 bases between them. As DNA, the CDR3 is TGTGCCAGCAGCCAAGTTGGGGCAGCCCCGAACACTGAAGCTTTCTTT. Translating it yields CASSQVGAAPNTEAFF.

This clone was picked up a small number of times. The genes are TRBV9 and TRBJ2-1; D ambiguous. Germline V lookup: CDR1 SGDLS, CDR2 YYNGEE. V was cut by 0 bases and J by 4 bases, with 14 bases left in between. The CDR3 length is 16 residues. The CDR3 coding sequence is TGTGCCAGCAGCGTAGAACCAGGAATCACATACAATGAGCAGTTCTTC. Protein: CASSVEPGITYNEQFF. Looking up the rest from reference TRBV9 and TRBJ2-1 gives the full variable domain: DSGVTQTPKHLITATGQRVTLRCSPRSGDLSVYWYQQSLDQGLQFLIQYYNGEERAKGNILERFSAQQFPDLHSELNLSSLELGDSALYFCASSVEPGITYNEQFFGPGTRLTVL.

V is TRBV7-8 and J is TRBJ2-7; the match to TRBD1 covers 7 bases. The CDR3 loop spans 15 amino acids. J lost 2 bases, V lost 1 base, and 5 bases had no gene match. Germline values: CDR1 SGHVS, CDR2 FQNEAQ. This chain's CDR3 is CASSLVGQLTYEQYF. DNA of the CDR3: TGTGCCAGCAGCTTAGTGGGACAGCTTACCTACGAGCAGTACTTC.

The chain uses TRBV5-1 and TRBJ2-3, with 8 bases fitting TRBD2. V shed 0 bases, J shed 0 bases, and the junction held 6 bases outside the gene matches. The CDR3 consists of 17 residues. Germline loops: CDR1 SGHRS, CDR2 YFSETQ. The DNA for the CDR3 is TGCGCCAGCAGCTTGGCCACTAGCGGCTCTAGCACAGATACGCAGTATTTT. Translation: CASSLATSGSSTDTQYF.

The chain combines TRBV6-5 with TRBJ2-1, with TRBD1 identical over 10 bases. The CDR3 spans 15 residues. Germline CDR1 is MNHEY and CDR2 is SVGAGI. The J segment lost 7 bases and the V segment lost 6 bases, leaving 9 bases of the junction unmatched. The DNA of the CDR3 is TGTGCCAGCAGGGGGACAGGGGAGTACAGGAATGAGCAGTTCTTC. It encodes CASRGTGEYRNEQFF.

In its sample, this clone was seen a few times. This rearrangement joins TRBV7-9 to TRBJ1-4, with TRBD1 identical over 9 bases. V gave up 5 bases and J gave up 7 bases; unmatched junction bases: 8. Germline V lookup: CDR1 SEHNR, CDR2 FQNEAQ (reference sequence). The CDR3 totals 15 residues. The CDR3 DNA follows: TGTGCCAGCAGCAACTGGGACAGGGCCCTTGAAAAACTGTTTTTT. Translating it yields CASSNWDRALEKLFF.

The chain uses TRBV7-2 and TRBJ2-3, with TRBD2 identical over 8 bases. V was clipped by 5 bases and J by 1 base; unmatched bases: 8. Per the germline V gene, CDR1 is SGHTA and CDR2 is FQGNSA. This CDR3 has 16 amino acids. CDR3 in DNA: TGTGCCAGCAGCCTGAGCGGGGGAATAGGCACAGATACGCAGTATTTT. Its translation: CASSLSGGIGTDTQYF.

The rearrangement links TRBV6-6 to TRBJ2-1; 8 bases are a match to TRBD2. The CDR3 length is 16 residues. In germline, CDR1 is MNHNY, CDR2 SVGAGI (reference sequence). V was clipped by 2 bases and J by 9 bases; unmatched bases: 12. CDR3 sequence: CASSYPERGTRGEQFF. CDR3 DNA sequence: TGTGCCAGCAGTTACCCCGAGCGGGGGACACGGGGTGAGCAGTTCTTC.

The chain joins TRBV5-6 to TRBJ1-1, with 9 bases fitting TRBD1. V dropped 2 bases and J dropped 5; count of bases not matched to a gene: 7. The CDR3 consists of 15 residues. Germline CDR1 SGHDT, CDR2 YYEEEE. As DNA, the CDR3 is TGTGCCAGCAGCTTTTCGGACAGGGGAGGGACTGAAGCTTTCTTT. This codes for CASSFSDRGGTEAFF. The full variable domain, its missing parts supplied by reference TRBV5-6 and TRBJ1-1, is DAGVTQSPTHLIKTRGQQVTLRCSPKSGHDTVSWYQQALGQGPQFIFQYYEEEERQRGNFPDRFSGHQFPNYSSELNVNALLLGDSALYLCASSFSDRGGTEAFFGQGTRLTVV.

The CDR3 region is CASSRTGAGKETQYF. The CDR3 bases are TGTGCCAGCAGTCGAACAGGGGCAGGGAAAGAGACCCAGTACTTC. V is TRBV6-6 and J is TRBJ2-5, with TRBD1 matching over 7 bases. The CDR3 has 15 amino acids. The V gene end was trimmed by 5 bases and the J gene end by 3 bases; junction bases not matched to a gene: 9. Looked up from germline, CDR1 is MNHNY and CDR2 is SVGAGI (reference sequence).

V is TRBV29-1 and J is TRBJ2-1; perhaps TRBD1 as D (6 bases). The CDR3 sequence is 12 residues long. Germline lookup yields CDR1 SQVTM and CDR2 ANQGSEA. V shed 3 bases and J shed 4 bases, with 7 bases lying between them. CDR3 nucleotides: TGCAGCGTTGATGGACAGTACAATGAGCAGTTCTTC. This translates into CSVDGQYNEQFF.

The V call is TRBV7-2, the J call TRBJ1-2, with D unresolved. This CDR3 comprises 12 residues. V lost 5 bases, J lost 2 bases, and 6 bases lay in between. Per the germline V gene, CDR1 is SGHTA and CDR2 is FQGNSA. The CDR3 loop is CASSDYNYGYTF. The CDR3 nucleotides are TGTGCCAGCAGCGACTACAACTATGGCTACACCTTC.

The chain combines TRBV5-4 with TRBJ1-1; possible D gene TRBD1, 6 bases. The V gene lost 2 bases and the J gene lost 2 bases, with 10 bases spanning the gap. The CDR3 loop spans 14 amino acids. Germline CDR1 is SGHNT and CDR2 is YYREEE (reference sequence). The CDR3 nucleotides read TGTGCCAGCAGCTTCGGCAGGGGAAACACTGAAGCTTTCTTT. Its translation is CASSFGRGNTEAFF.

The DNA for the CDR3 is TGTGCCAGCAGCTTAGTCCTCGGGGGTGGAGATACGCAGTATTTT. Translated, it gives CASSLVLGGGDTQYF. This sequence joins TRBV7-8 and TRBJ2-3, with D possibly TRBD2 on 6 matching bases. The germline V gene encodes CDR1 SGHVS and CDR2 FQNEAQ. The CDR3 consists of 15 residues. V lost 1 base, J lost 5 bases, and 13 bases lay in between.

V gene TRBV25-1 combines with J gene TRBJ2-1; TRBD1 might be the D (6 bases). This CDR3 region has 15 residues. In germline, CDR1 is MGHDK, CDR2 SYGVNS. V was shortened by 2 bases and J by 4 bases, with 12 bases between the two germline ends. The CDR3 DNA sequence: TGTGCCAGCAGTGAAGGGGCCAGGGGTTACAATGAGCAGTTCTTC. This sequence encodes CASSEGARGYNEQFF.

The V gene is TRBV10-1, the J gene TRBJ1-5, with TRBD1 as a possible D gene (5 bases). This CDR3 contains 16 residues. Trimming pared 7 bases from V and 1 base from J, leaving 17 bases between. In germline, CDR1 is WNHNN, CDR2 SYGVQD (reference sequence). The CDR3: CASTTSGGGSNQPQHF. The CDR3 nucleotides read TGCGCCAGCACCACCTCGGGGGGAGGGAGCAATCAGCCCCAGCATTTT.

CDR3 residues: CASSQRGNSYEQYF. CDR3 nucleotides: TGTGCCAGCAGCCAAAGGGGTAACTCCTACGAGCAGTACTTC. The chain joins TRBV3-1 (or the pseudogene TRBV3-2) to TRBJ2-7; D is perhaps TRBD1 (5 bases). Trimming stripped 2 bases from V and 0 bases from J, with 8 bases between. This CDR3 is built from 14 residues. The V gene's germline CDR1 is LGHDT and CDR2 YNNKEL (reference sequence).

The chain has TRBV14 and TRBJ1-4; 9 positions match TRBD1. Germline V CDR1 and CDR2: SGHDN, FVKESK. The V and J ends lost 4 bases and 7 bases, in that order; junction bases with no gene match: 7. The CDR3 contains 15 residues. This chain's CDR3 is CASSRSQGAGEKLFF. CDR3 bases: TGTGCCAGCAGCCGATCACAGGGGGCCGGTGAAAAACTGTTTTTT.